These 19 T cell receptor beta chains share one sample of origin, sequenced in a study of blood T cell repertoires in COVID-19. Clones were read by immunoSEQ multiplex PCR, and TCRdb kept only the in-frame ones, dropping some. The sample holds about 150,000 clones, approximately 90% seen once. The sequenced sample was peripheral blood. The receptors here all came from a woman in her seventies with acute or convalescent COVID-19.

This chain links TRBV5-1 with TRBJ1-1; tentatively, D is TRBD1 (5 bases). CDR3 length: 14 residues. V lost 7 bases and J 2 bases, leaving 15 bases between the germline ends. CDR1 is SGHRS, CDR2 YFSETQ, per germline. Here the CDR3 DNA reads TGCGCCAGCCAAGCGGGGGGAGCCAACACTGAAGCTTTCTTT. It specifies CASQAGGANTEAFF.

The V call is TRBV19, the J call TRBJ2-7; the D gene is possibly TRBD1 (7 bases). CDR3 length: 13 residues. Trimming left V 6 bases short and J 4 bases short, with 13 bases between. Germline lookup yields CDR1 LNHDA and CDR2 SQIVND (reference sequence). CDR3 bases: TGTGCCAGTAGCCCCCAGGGGGGATACGAGCAGTACGTC. As protein: CASSPQGGYEQYV.

The V gene is TRBV13, the J gene TRBJ2-5; 7 positions agree with TRBD1. The CDR3 is made up of 16 amino acids. Germline CDR1 reads PRHDT; CDR2 reads FYEKMQ (reference sequence). V lost 5 bases to trimming and J lost 2 bases; unmatched junction nucleotides: 11. The CDR3 region is CASSLEGEGAQETQYF. CDR3 bases: TGTGCCAGCAGCCTGGAAGGTGAGGGGGCACAAGAGACCCAGTACTTC. Full variable domain (rest looked up from reference TRBV13 and TRBJ2-5): AAGVIQSPRHLIKEKRETATLKCYPIPRHDTVYWYQQGPGQDPQFLISFYEKMQSDKGSIPDRFSAQQFSDYHSELNMSSLELGDSALYFCASSLEGEGAQETQYFGPGTRLLVL.

This chain joins TRBV14 and TRBJ1-2, with D maybe TRBD1 (5 bases). Trimming took 0 bases from V and 7 from J, leaving 15 bases between them. Germline values: CDR1 SGHDN, CDR2 FVKESK. The CDR3 has 15 residues. The DNA of the CDR3 is TGTGCCAGCAGCCAAGATGCCGGGGGACCGGTTGGCTACACCTTC. This translates into CASSQDAGGPVGYTF.

The genes are TRBV19 and TRBJ2-7; 7 nucleotides line up with TRBD2. With 6 bases clipped from V and 2 bases from J, the junction kept 13 bases outside the gene matches. CDR1 LNHDA and CDR2 SQIVND come from the germline V gene (reference sequence). The CDR3 sequence is 16 residues long. CDR3 region: CASSRDLGGTTYEQYF. CDR3 nucleotides: TGTGCCAGTAGCCGCGACCTCGGGGGGACTACCTACGAGCAGTACTTC.

V usage is TRBV12-3 or TRBV12-4 and J usage is TRBJ1-1, with no clear D. The CDR3 has 13 residues. The V gene lost 3 bases and the J gene lost 0 bases, with 5 bases spanning the gap. The CDR3 here is CASSFSLNTEAFF. The CDR3 DNA follows: TGTGCCAGCAGTTTTTCGTTGAACACTGAAGCTTTCTTT.

The rearrangement links TRBV9 to TRBJ2-3; 11 positions match TRBD1. This CDR3 has 15 residues. The ends lost 4 bases at V and 4 bases at J; junction bases unmatched: 5. Germline CDR1 reads SGDLS; CDR2 reads YYNGEE. The CDR3 nucleotides read TGTGCCAGCAGCCCCCGGGACAGGGGGTCAGATACGCAGTATTTT. Translated: CASSPRDRGSDTQYF.

The V and J genes are TRBV11-2 and TRBJ1-1; 9 bases are a match to TRBD1. There are 14 residues in the CDR3. V lost 5 bases to trimming and J lost 5 bases; unmatched junction nucleotides: 6. Germline loops: CDR1 SGHAT, CDR2 FQNNGV. The DNA for the CDR3 is TGTGCCAGCAGCCCTACAGGGGGCGGAACTGAAGCTTTCTTT. This codes for CASSPTGGGTEAFF. Together with reference TRBV11-2 and TRBJ1-1, the CDR3 gives the full variable domain: EAGVAQSPRYKIIEKRQSVAFWCNPISGHATLYWYQQILGQGPKLLIQFQNNGVVDDSQLPKDRFSAERLKGVDSTLKIQPAKLEDSAVYLCASSPTGGGTEAFFGQGTRLTVV.

The sample holds one count of this clone. The rearrangement links TRBV29-1 to TRBJ1-2, with 8 positions matching TRBD1. The CDR3 is made up of 14 amino acids. With 7 bases clipped from V and 4 bases from J, the junction kept 11 bases outside the gene matches. Germline CDR1 is SQVTM and CDR2 is ANQGSEA. The CDR3 DNA reads as TGCAGCGCAAGAGAGACAGGGGTTAGCTATGGCTACACCTTC. Translated, it gives CSARETGVSYGYTF.

The genes are TRBV9 and TRBJ2-2; D gene uncertain. Trimming shortened V by 2 bases and J by 3 bases, and 11 bases separated the two germline ends. The CDR3 length is 15 residues. Germline CDR1 and CDR2: SGDLS and YYNGEE. CDR3 DNA sequence: TGTGCCAGCAGCGTGAACCCCCGGTACACCGGGGAGCTGTTTTTT. Translating it yields CASSVNPRYTGELFF.

J is TRBJ1-2 and V is TRBV2; 8 nucleotides line up with TRBD1. Germline V CDR1 and CDR2: SNHLY, FYNNEI. The V gene end was trimmed by 7 bases and the J gene end by 4 bases; junction bases not matched to a gene: 5. This CDR3 has 13 residues. CDR3 region: CASKDRDPYGYTF. For the CDR3, the DNA is TGTGCCAGCAAGGACAGGGACCCCTATGGCTACACCTTC.

The rearrangement links TRBV7-2 to TRBJ2-2; D possibly corresponds to TRBD2 (7 bases). The germline CDR1 and CDR2 sequences are SGHTA and FQGNSA. V lost 0 bases to trimming and J lost 4 bases, with 9 bases between them. The CDR3 length is 15 residues. In nucleotides, the CDR3 is TGTGCCAGCAGCTTAGCAGGGGGGGTCACCGGGGAGCTGTTTTTT. Its translation is CASSLAGGVTGELFF.

This chain connects TRBV19 to TRBJ1-2; D is uncertain. The CDR3 loop spans 12 amino acids. The germline V gene has CDR1 LNHDA and CDR2 SQIVND (reference sequence). V was pared by 3 bases and J by 4 bases, with 6 bases between. The CDR3 loop reads CASSMVGYGYTF. The CDR3 region has the DNA TGTGCCAGTAGTATGGTCGGCTATGGCTACACCTTC. Looking up the rest from reference TRBV19 and TRBJ1-2 gives the full variable domain: DGGITQSPKYLFRKEGQNVTLSCEQNLNHDAMYWYRQDPGQGLRLIYYSQIVNDFQKGDIAEGYSVSREKKESFPLTVTSAQKNPTAFYLCASSMVGYGYTFGSGTRLTVV.

The J gene is TRBJ2-7, the V gene TRBV5-5; tentative D call: TRBD2 (6 bases). The CDR3 runs to 12 residues. Germline V lookup: CDR1 SGHKS, CDR2 YYEKEE (reference sequence). Trimming took 0 bases from V and 6 from J, leaving 7 bases between them. CDR3 in DNA: TGTGCCAGCAGCTTGGGCGGGGTCGAGCAGTACTTC. Its protein product is CASSLGGVEQYF.

This chain connects TRBV10-3 to TRBJ1-1, with TRBD1 identical over 9 bases. The V and J ends lost 5 bases and 1 base, in that order; junction bases with no gene match: 5. There are 15 residues in the CDR3. In germline, CDR1 is ENHRY, CDR2 SYGVKD. The CDR3 nucleotides read TGTGCCATCAGTAGGACAGGGGTCACGAACACTGAAGCTTTCTTT. Translating it yields CAISRTGVTNTEAFF.

This CDR3 is CASSRTENTEAFF. CDR3 sequence (DNA): TGTGCCAGTAGCAGGACTGAGAACACTGAAGCTTTCTTT. The chain carries TRBV19 and TRBJ1-1; no clear D gene. CDR3 length: 13 amino acids. Germline V gives CDR1 LNHDA, CDR2 SQIVND (reference sequence). The V end lost 6 bases, the J end lost 1 base, and 9 bases lay between the germline ends. Full variable domain (outside the CDR3, taken from reference TRBV19 and TRBJ1-1): DGGITQSPKYLFRKEGQNVTLSCEQNLNHDAMYWYRQDPGQGLRLIYYSQIVNDFQKGDIAEGYSVSREKKESFPLTVTSAQKNPTAFYLCASSRTENTEAFFGQGTRLTVV.

The chain joins TRBV5-1 to TRBJ1-5; no clear D. Trimming shortened V by 0 bases and J by 1 base, and 5 bases separated the two germline ends. This CDR3 contains 14 residues. Germline values: CDR1 SGHRS, CDR2 YFSETQ. The chain's CDR3 is CASSLGASNQPQHF. CDR3 bases: TGCGCCAGCAGCTTGGGGGCGAGCAATCAGCCCCAGCATTTT.

The V and J genes are TRBV9 and TRBJ2-2; 10 bases agree with TRBD2. Germline V lookup: CDR1 SGDLS, CDR2 YYNGEE. With V trimmed by 3 bases and J by 11 bases, 7 bases remained unmatched. This CDR3 has 14 amino acids. The CDR3 loop is CASSASLAGSELFF. The CDR3 coding sequence is TGTGCCAGCAGCGCCTCACTAGCGGGGTCTGAGCTGTTTTTT.

V usage is TRBV9 and J usage is TRBJ1-4; 7 bases are a match to TRBD1. Trimming at V came to 6 bases and at J to 5 bases, leaving 4 bases not matched to a gene. CDR3 length: 13 amino acids. Germline V gene sequence: CDR1 SGDLS, CDR2 YYNGEE. CDR3 in amino acids: CASTGTENEKLFF. For the CDR3, the DNA is TGTGCCAGCACCGGGACAGAGAATGAAAAACTGTTTTTT.